This entry features one T cell receptor (beta chain) sequence. This sample was included in a study of blood T cells in healthy people across ages. Together with a sample-barcoded 5' primer, a J-beta primer mix was included in a second PCR lasting about 7 to 11 cycles. One entry per CDR3 protein results from TCRdb running MiXCR on the 5' RACE reads. The table records over 950,000 distinct CDR3 sequences, about two fifths of them present only once. Trimming took off 5 bases at V and 9 bases at J, with 14 bases between the two ends. The CDR3 has 14 amino acids. Material for sequencing was blood. The TCR was taken from a man aged 18 to 35 in good health. This chain uses TRBV12-3 or TRBV12-4 with TRBJ1-6; the D gene is possibly TRBD1 (5 bases). DNA for the CDR3: TGTGCCAGCAGTGGTACAGGAGTGGGTTCACCCCTCCACTTT. Translation: CASSGTGVGSPLHF.